Listed below are T cell receptor beta chains from one sample, sequenced in a study of blood T cell repertoires in COVID-19. Here immunoSEQ multiplex PCR was the method, and the copy in TCRdb shows in-frame clones only, minus some. The repertoire holds around 300,000 clones, with around 85% as singletons. The source material was PBMCs or T cells enriched from blood (not recorded which). These TCRs come from a woman aged 35 to 49 who had recovered from COVID-19. The CDR3 runs from the conserved cysteine through the conserved F or W. D genes are given only for firm matches. Only part of the rows carry a size: once, few, many, or a class if the clone is expanded.

V gene: TRBV15; clone size: NA; D gene: NA; J gene: TRBJ2-1; CDR3 protein: CATSRLGATLYNEQFF; CDR3 DNA: TGTGCCACCAGCAGACTAGGGGCAACCTTGTACAATGAGCAGTTCTTC
V gene: TRBV3-1/TRBV3-2; clone size: NA; D gene: NA; J gene: TRBJ2-3; CDR3 protein: CASSLFGGGSTDTQYF; CDR3 DNA: TGTGCCAGCAGTTTGTTCGGGGGAGGCAGCACAGATACGCAGTATTTT
V gene: TRBV7-2; clone size: NA; D gene: TRBD2; J gene: TRBJ2-3; CDR3 protein: CANWTSGITDTQYF; CDR3 DNA: TGTGCCAACTGGACTAGCGGGATCACAGATACGCAGTATTTT
V gene: TRBV3-1/TRBV3-2; clone size: NA; D gene: TRBD1; J gene: TRBJ2-1; CDR3 protein: CASSQVTGTGDNEQFF; CDR3 DNA: TGTGCCAGCAGCCAAGTCACCGGGACAGGGGACAATGAGCAGTTCTTC
V gene: TRBV7-9; clone size: NA; D gene: NA; J gene: TRBJ1-3; CDR3 protein: CASGETASSGNTIYF; CDR3 DNA: TGTGCCAGCGGAGAGACTGCCTCCTCTGGAAACACCATATATTTT
V gene: TRBV4-3; clone size: NA; D gene: NA; J gene: TRBJ2-1; CDR3 protein: CAPSQGGGSGAYNEQFF; CDR3 DNA: TGCGCCCCCAGCCAAGGGGGGGGGAGCGGAGCCTACAATGAGCAGTTCTTC
V gene: TRBV30; clone size: NA; D gene: NA; J gene: TRBJ2-4; CDR3 protein: CARGGQTRKNIQYF; CDR3 DNA: TGTGCCAGGGGGGGGCAGACCCGCAAAAACATTCAGTACTTC
V gene: TRBV7-8; clone size: once; D gene: NA; J gene: TRBJ2-3; CDR3 protein: CASSSRRLYVDTQYF; CDR3 DNA: TGTGCCAGCAGCTCCCGGCGACTATACGTAGATACGCAGTATTTT
V gene: TRBV19; clone size: NA; D gene: TRBD1; J gene: TRBJ2-1; CDR3 protein: CASGTGFYNEQFF; CDR3 DNA: TGTGCCAGCGGGACAGGCTTCTACAATGAGCAGTTCTTC
V gene: TRBV9; clone size: NA; D gene: NA; J gene: TRBJ1-4; CDR3 protein: CASSVVGGTNEKLFF; CDR3 DNA: TGTGCCAGCAGCGTAGTCGGAGGCACTAATGAAAAACTGTTTTTT
V gene: TRBV19; clone size: NA; D gene: NA; J gene: TRBJ2-7; CDR3 protein: CASSIPGYEQYF; CDR3 DNA: TGTGCCAGTAGTATACCGGGATACGAGCAGTACTTC
V gene: TRBV6-5; clone size: NA; D gene: NA; J gene: TRBJ2-2; CDR3 protein: CASSYDSRRVSGELFF; CDR3 DNA: TGTGCCAGCAGTTACGATTCTCGCAGGGTATCCGGGGAGCTGTTTTTT
V gene: TRBV19; clone size: NA; D gene: NA; J gene: TRBJ1-4; CDR3 protein: CASSPRGTKLFF; CDR3 DNA: TGTGCCAGTTCCCCCCGGGGGACAAAACTGTTTTTT
V gene: TRBV11-2; clone size: NA; D gene: TRBD2; J gene: TRBJ2-3; CDR3 protein: CASSRSGRGTDTQYF; CDR3 DNA: TGTGCCAGCAGTCGTAGCGGGAGAGGTACAGATACGCAGTATTTT
V gene: TRBV30; clone size: once; D gene: TRBD2; J gene: TRBJ2-7; CDR3 protein: CAWSWREGLGEQYF; CDR3 DNA: TGTGCCTGGAGTTGGCGGGAGGGCCTCGGGGAGCAGTACTTC